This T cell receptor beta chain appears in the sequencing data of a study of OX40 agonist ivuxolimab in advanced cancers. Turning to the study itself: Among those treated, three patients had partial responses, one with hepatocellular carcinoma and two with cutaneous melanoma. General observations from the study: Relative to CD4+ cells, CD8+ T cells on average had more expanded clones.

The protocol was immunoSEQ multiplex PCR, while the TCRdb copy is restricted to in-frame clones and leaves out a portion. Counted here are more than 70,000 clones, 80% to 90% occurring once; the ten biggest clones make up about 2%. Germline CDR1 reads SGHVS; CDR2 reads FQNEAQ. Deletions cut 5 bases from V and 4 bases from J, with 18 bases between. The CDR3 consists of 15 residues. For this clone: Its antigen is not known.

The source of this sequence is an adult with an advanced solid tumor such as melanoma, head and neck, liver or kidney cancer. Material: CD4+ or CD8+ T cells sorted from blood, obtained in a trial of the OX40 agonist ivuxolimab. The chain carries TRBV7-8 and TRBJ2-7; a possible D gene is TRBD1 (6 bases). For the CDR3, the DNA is TGTGCCAGCAGCAAGACGACAGGAGATGGGTACGAGCAGTACTTC. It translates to CASSKTTGDGYEQYF.